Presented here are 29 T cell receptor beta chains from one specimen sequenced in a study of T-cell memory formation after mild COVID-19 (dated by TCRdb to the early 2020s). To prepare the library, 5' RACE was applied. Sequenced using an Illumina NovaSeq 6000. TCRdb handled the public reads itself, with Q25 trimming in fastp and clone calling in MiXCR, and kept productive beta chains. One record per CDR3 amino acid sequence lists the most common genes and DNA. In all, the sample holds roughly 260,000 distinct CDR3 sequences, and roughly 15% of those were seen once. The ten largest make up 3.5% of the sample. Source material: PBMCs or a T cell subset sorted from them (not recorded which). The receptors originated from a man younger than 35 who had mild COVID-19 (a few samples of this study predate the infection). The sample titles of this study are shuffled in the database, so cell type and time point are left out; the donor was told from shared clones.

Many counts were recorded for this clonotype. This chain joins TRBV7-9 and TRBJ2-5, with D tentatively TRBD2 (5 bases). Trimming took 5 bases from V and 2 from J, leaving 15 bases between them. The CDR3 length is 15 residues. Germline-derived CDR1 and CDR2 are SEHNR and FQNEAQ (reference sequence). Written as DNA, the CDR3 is TGTGCCAGCAGCCGCTGGGCCGGACTGCAAGAGACCCAGTACTTC. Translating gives CASSRWAGLQETQYF.

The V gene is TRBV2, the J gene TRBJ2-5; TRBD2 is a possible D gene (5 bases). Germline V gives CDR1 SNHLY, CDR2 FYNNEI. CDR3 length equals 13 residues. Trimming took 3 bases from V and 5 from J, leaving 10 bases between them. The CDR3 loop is CASSDRDRETQYF. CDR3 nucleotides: TGTGCCAGCAGTGATCGGGATAGGGAGACCCAGTACTTC.

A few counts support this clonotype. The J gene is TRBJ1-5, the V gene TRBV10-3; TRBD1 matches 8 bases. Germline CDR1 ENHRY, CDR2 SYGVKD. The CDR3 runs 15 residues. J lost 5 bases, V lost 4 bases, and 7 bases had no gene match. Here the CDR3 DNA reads TGTGCCATCAGTGGTGGACAGGGTGCAGATCAGCCCCAGCATTTT. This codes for CAISGGQGADQPQHF.

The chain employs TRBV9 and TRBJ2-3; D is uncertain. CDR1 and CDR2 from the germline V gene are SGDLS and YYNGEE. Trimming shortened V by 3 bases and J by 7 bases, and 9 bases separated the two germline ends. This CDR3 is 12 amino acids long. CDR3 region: CASSAGVNTQYF. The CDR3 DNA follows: TGTGCCAGCAGCGCCGGAGTCAATACGCAGTATTTT. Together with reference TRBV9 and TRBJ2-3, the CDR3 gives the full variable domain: DSGVTQTPKHLITATGQRVTLRCSPRSGDLSVYWYQQSLDQGLQFLIQYYNGEERAKGNILERFSAQQFPDLHSELNLSSLELGDSALYFCASSAGVNTQYFGPGTRLTVL.

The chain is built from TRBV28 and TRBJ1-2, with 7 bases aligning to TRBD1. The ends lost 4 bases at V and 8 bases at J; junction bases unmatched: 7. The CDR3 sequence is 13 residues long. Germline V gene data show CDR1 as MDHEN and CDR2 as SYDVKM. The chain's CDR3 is CASSSTTGRGYTF. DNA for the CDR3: TGTGCCAGCAGTTCGACGACAGGGAGAGGCTACACCTTC.

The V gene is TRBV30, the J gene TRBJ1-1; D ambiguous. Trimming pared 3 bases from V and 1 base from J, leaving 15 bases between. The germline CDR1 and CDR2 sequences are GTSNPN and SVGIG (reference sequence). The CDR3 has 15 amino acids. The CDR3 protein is CAWRNPGGWNTEAFF. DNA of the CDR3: TGTGCCTGGAGGAATCCGGGAGGGTGGAACACTGAAGCTTTCTTT.

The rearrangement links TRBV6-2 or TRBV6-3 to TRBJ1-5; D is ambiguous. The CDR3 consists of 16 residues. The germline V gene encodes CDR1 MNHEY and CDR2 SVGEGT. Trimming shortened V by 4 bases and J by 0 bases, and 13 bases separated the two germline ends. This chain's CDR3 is CASSWWDPYSNQPQHF. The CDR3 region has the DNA TGTGCCAGCAGTTGGTGGGATCCTTATAGCAATCAGCCCCAGCATTTT.

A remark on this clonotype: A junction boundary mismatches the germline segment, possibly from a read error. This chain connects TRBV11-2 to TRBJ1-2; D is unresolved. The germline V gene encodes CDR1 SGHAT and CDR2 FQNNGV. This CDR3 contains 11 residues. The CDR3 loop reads CVSSDSYGYTF. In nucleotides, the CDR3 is TGTGTCAGCAGCGACTCCTATGGCTACACCTTC. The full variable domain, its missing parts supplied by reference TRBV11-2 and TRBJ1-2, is EAGVAQSPRYKIIEKRQSVAFWCNPISGHATLYWYQQILGQGPKLLIQFQNNGVVDDSQLPKDRFSAERLKGVDSTLKIQPAKLEDSAVYLCVSSDSYGYTFGSGTRLTVV.

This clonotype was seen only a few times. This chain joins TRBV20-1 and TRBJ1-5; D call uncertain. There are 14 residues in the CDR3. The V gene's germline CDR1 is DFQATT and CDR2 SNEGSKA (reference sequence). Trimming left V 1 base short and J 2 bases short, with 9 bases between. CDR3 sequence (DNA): TGCAGTGCTAGAGCTGGGTTTGGCAATCAGCCCCAGCATTTT. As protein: CSARAGFGNQPQHF.

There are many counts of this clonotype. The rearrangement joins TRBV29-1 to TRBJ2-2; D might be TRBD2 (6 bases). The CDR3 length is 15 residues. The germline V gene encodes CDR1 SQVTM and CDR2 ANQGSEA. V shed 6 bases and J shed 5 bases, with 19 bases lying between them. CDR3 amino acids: CSVAQRAAGTGELFF. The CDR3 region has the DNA TGCAGCGTGGCTCAAAGGGCCGCGGGGACCGGGGAGCTGTTTTTT.

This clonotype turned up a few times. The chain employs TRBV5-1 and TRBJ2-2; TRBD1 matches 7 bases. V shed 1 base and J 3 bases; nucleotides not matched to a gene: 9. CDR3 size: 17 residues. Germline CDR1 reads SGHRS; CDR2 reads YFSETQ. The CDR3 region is CASSLRAVGGDTGELFF. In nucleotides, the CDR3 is TGCGCCAGCAGCTTGAGGGCGGTAGGGGGCGACACCGGGGAGCTGTTTTTT.

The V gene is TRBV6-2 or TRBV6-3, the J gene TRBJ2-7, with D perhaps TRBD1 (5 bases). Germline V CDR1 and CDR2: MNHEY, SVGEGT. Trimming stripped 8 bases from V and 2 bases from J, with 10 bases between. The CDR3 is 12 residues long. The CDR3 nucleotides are TGTGCCAGCGGTACAGGTCCCTACGAGCAGTACGTC. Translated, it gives CASGTGPYEQYV.

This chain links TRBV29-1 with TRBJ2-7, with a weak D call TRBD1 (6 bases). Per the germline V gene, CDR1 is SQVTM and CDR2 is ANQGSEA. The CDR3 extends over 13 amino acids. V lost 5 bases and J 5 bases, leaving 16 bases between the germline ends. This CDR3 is CSVNPTTGNEQYF. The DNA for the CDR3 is TGCAGCGTTAACCCAACTACAGGGAACGAGCAGTACTTC.

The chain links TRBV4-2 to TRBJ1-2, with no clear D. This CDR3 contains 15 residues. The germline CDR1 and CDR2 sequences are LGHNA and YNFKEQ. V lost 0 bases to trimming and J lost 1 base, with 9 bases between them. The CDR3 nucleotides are TGTGCCAGCAGCCAAGAGCGTACGGGTAACTATGGCTACACCTTC. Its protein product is CASSQERTGNYGYTF.

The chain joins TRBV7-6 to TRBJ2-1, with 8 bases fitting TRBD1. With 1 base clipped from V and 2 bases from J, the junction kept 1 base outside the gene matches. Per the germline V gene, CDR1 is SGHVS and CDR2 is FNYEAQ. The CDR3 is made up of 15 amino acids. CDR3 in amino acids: CASSLGTGTYNEQFF. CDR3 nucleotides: TGTGCCAGCAGCTTAGGGACAGGGACCTACAATGAGCAGTTCTTC.

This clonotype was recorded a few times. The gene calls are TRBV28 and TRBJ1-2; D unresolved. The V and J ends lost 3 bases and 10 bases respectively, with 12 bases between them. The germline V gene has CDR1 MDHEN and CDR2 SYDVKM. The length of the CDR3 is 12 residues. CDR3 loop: CASSFGPYNYTF. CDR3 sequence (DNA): TGTGCCAGCAGTTTCGGGCCGTATAACTACACCTTC.

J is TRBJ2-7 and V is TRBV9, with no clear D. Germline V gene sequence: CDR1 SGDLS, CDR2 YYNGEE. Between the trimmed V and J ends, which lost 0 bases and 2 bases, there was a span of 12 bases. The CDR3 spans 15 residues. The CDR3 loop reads CASSVEGGTTYEQYF. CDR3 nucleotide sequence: TGTGCCAGCAGCGTAGAGGGCGGTACCACCTACGAGCAGTACTTC.

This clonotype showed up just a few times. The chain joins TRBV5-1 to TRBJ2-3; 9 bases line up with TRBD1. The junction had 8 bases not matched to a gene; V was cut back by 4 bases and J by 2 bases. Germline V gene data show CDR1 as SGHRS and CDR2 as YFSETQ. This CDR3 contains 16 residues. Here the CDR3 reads CASSPETGGPTDTQYF. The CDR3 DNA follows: TGCGCCAGCAGCCCCGAGACAGGGGGACCCACAGATACGCAGTATTTT.

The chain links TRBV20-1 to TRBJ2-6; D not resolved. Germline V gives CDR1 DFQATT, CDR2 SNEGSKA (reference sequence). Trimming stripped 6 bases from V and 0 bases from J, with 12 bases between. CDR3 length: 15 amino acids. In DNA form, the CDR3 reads TGCAGTGCCCGCTCTCCCGGCTCTGGGGCCAACGTCCTGACTTTC. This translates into CSARSPGSGANVLTF.

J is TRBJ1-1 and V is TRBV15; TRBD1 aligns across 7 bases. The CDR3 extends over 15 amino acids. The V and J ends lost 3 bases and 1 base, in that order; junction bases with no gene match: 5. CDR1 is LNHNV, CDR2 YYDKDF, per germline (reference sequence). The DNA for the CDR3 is TGTGCCACCAGCAGGAAACAGGGGTGGAACACTGAAGCTTTCTTT. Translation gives CATSRKQGWNTEAFF.

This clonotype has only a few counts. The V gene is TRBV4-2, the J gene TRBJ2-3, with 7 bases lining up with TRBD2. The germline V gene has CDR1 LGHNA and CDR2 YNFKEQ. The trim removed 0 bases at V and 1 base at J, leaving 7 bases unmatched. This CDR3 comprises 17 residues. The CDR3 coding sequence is TGTGCCAGCAGCCAAGAAACGCGGGGGTTGGGCACAGATACGCAGTATTTT. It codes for CASSQETRGLGTDTQYF.

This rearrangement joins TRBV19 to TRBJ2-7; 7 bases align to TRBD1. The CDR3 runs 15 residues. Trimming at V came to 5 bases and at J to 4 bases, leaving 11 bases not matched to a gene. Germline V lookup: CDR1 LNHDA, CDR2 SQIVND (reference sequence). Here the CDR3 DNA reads TGTGCCAGTAGTCCCCTCAGGGGGTCGCAGTACGAGCAGTACTTC. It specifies CASSPLRGSQYEQYF. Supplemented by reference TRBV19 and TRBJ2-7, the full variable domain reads DGGITQSPKYLFRKEGQNVTLSCEQNLNHDAMYWYRQDPGQGLRLIYYSQIVNDFQKGDIAEGYSVSREKKESFPLTVTSAQKNPTAFYLCASSPLRGSQYEQYFGPGTRLTVT.

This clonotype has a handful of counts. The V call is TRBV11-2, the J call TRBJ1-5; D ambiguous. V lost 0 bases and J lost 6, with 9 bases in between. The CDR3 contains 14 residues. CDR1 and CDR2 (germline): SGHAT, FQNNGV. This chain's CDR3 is CASSLDRLGQPQHF. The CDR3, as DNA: TGTGCCAGCAGCTTAGATCGCTTGGGTCAGCCCCAGCATTTT.

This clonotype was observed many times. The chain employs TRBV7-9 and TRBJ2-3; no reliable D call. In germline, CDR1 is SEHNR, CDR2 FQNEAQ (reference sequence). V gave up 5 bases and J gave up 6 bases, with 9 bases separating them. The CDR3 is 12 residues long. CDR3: CASSGPLDTQYF. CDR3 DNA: TGTGCCAGCAGCGGACCGCTGGATACGCAGTATTTT.

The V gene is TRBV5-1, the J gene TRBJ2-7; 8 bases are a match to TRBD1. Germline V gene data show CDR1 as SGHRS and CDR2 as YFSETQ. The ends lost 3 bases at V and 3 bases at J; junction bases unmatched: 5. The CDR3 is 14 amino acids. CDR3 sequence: CASSWGQALYEQYF. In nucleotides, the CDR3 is TGCGCCAGCAGCTGGGGACAGGCCCTCTACGAGCAGTACTTC. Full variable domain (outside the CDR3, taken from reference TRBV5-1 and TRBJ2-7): KAGVTQTPRYLIKTRGQQVTLSCSPISGHRSVSWYQQTPGQGLQFLFEYFSETQRNKGNFPGRFSGRQFSNSRSEMNVSTLELGDSALYLCASSWGQALYEQYFGPGTRLTVT.

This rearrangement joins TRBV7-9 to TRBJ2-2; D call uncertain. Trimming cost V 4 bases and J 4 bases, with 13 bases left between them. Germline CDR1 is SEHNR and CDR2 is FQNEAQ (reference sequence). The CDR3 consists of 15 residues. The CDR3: CASSSTLDPTGELFF. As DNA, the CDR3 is TGTGCCAGCAGCTCTACTTTAGACCCCACCGGGGAGCTGTTTTTT.

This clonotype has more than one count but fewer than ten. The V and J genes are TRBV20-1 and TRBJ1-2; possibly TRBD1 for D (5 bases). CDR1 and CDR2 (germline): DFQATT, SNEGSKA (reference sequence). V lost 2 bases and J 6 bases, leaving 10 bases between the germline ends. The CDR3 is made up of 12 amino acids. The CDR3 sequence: CSARTQGHGYTF. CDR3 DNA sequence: TGCAGTGCTAGAACGCAGGGCCATGGCTACACCTTC.

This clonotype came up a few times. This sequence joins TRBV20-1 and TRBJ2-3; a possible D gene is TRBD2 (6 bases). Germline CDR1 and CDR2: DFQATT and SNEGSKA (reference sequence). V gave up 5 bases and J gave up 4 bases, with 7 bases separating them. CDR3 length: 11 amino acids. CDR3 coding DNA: TGCAGTGCTGGAGGGGCAGATACGCAGTATTTT. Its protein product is CSAGGADTQYF.

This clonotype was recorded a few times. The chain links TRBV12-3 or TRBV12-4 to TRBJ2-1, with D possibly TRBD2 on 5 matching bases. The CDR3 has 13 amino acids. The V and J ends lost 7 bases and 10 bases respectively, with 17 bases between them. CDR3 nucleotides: TGTGCCAGCATCCCGACGGGGTTAAGAGAGCAGTTCTTC. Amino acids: CASIPTGLREQFF.